These T cell receptor beta chains were read from a single sample in a study of blood T cells in healthy people across ages. Each CDR3 protein is one row after TCRdb ran MiXCR on the 5' RACE reads. The sample shows approximately 290,000 distinct CDR3 sequences, roughly 29% of them seen only once. The sequencing sample was made of blood. The receptors were gathered from a woman in her 70s in good health. CDR3s include the opening cysteine and the closing phenylalanine or tryptophan. A D gene is named only where the DNA matches it firmly. The listing skips clone size in some rows; elsewhere it reads once, few, many or a size class.

V	size	J	D	DNA	CDR3
TRBV3-1	once	TRBJ1-3	NA	TGTGCCAGCAGCCAAGACGGGAGCTCTGGAAACACCATATATTTT	CASSQDGSSGNTIYF
TRBV4-1	NA	TRBJ1-4	NA	TGCGCCAGCAGCCAAGAGGGGCAGTCTAATGAAAAACTGTTTTTT	CASSQEGQSNEKLFF
TRBV20-1	NA	TRBJ1-4	NA	TGCTCGGGACTATCCCCTAATGAAAAACTGTTTTTT	CSGLSPNEKLFF
TRBV25-1	NA	TRBJ2-3	NA	TGTGCCAGCAGTGAAGGGAGTAGCACAGACACGCAGTATTTT	CASSEGSSTDTQYF
TRBV7-2	few	TRBJ1-1	NA	TGTGCCAGCAGCTTAGAGGCGGGGATGGGTGAAGCTTTCTTT	CASSLEAGMGEAFF
TRBV20-1	NA	TRBJ2-2	NA	TGCAGTGCTAGGGTGGGCTACGGGGAGCTGTTTTTT	CSARVGYGELFF
TRBV28	NA	TRBJ2-4	NA	TGTGCCAGCAGTTTGCCACAAGAAAACATTCAGTACTTC	CASSLPQENIQYF
TRBV5-6	few	TRBJ2-7	TRBD2	TGTGCCAGCAGCTTGGGACTAGCGGCGTCCTACGAGCAGTACTTC	CASSLGLAASYEQYF
TRBV28	NA	TRBJ2-1	NA	TGTACCAGCAGTTACCCTAAACAGGGTGGGGACAATGAGCAGTTCTTC	CTSSYPKQGGDNEQFF
TRBV20-1	NA	TRBJ2-1	NA	TGCAGTGCTAGCCCAGGCTTTCGCTCCTACAATGAGCAGTTCTTC	CSASPGFRSYNEQFF
TRBV5-1	NA	TRBJ2-3	NA	TGCGCCAGCCGTAGCGTCCCATCTAGCACAGATACGCAGTATTTT	CASRSVPSSTDTQYF
TRBV28	few	TRBJ2-7	TRBD2	TGTGCCGGCGGGAGCGGGGGGAACTCCTACGAGCAGTACTTC	CAGGSGGNSYEQYF
TRBV7-3	few	TRBJ2-6	NA	TGTGCCAGCAGCTTGCTGGCGGCTGGGGCCAACGTCCTGACTTTC	CASSLLAAGANVLTF
TRBV7-2	once	TRBJ2-1	TRBD2	TGTGCCAGCAGCTTAACGCGGGAGTCCCACAATGAGCAGTTCTTC	CASSLTRESHNEQFF
TRBV28	NA	TRBJ1-3	NA	TGTGCCAGCAGAACAGCCCTCTCTGGAAACACCATATATTTT	CASRTALSGNTIYF
TRBV7-2	few	TRBJ1-4	NA	TGTGCCAGCAGCCTGGTCTCTGGGGTTAATGAAAAACTGTTTTTT	CASSLVSGVNEKLFF
TRBV14	NA	TRBJ1-1	NA	TGTGCCGGCAGCCAAACCGGGACAAAAGCTTTCTTT	CAGSQTGTKAFF
TRBV20-1	NA	TRBJ2-3	NA	TGCAGTGCTATTGGGGCGAGTCCCACAGATACGCAGTATTTT	CSAIGASPTDTQYF
TRBV7-2	many	TRBJ2-2	TRBD1	TGTGCCAGCAGCCGGGGACAGCCGAACACCGGGGAGCTGTTTTTT	CASSRGQPNTGELFF
TRBV20-1	few	TRBJ2-5	NA	TGCAGTGCGCAATCCCCCAGCCAGGTGCAGACCCAGTACTTC	CSAQSPSQVQTQYF
TRBV30	NA	TRBJ1-4	NA	TGTGCCTCCGGACAGTCCAATGAAAAACTGTTTTTT	CASGQSNEKLFF
TRBV15	many	TRBJ1-1	NA	TGTGCCACCAGTGGGGGATTCATGAACACTGAAGCTTTCTTT	CATSGGFMNTEAFF
TRBV5-1	few	TRBJ1-5	TRBD1	TGCGCCAGCAGCCAAGGGACAGACAATCAGCCCCAGCATTTT	CASSQGTDNQPQHF
TRBV15	many	TRBJ2-5	TRBD1	TGTGCCACCAGCACGAGGACAGGGGAAGAGACCCAGTACTTC	CATSTRTGEETQYF
TRBV5-1	NA	TRBJ2-3	NA	TGCGCCAGCAGCTTGGATGGGGATCAGGTCACAGATACGCAGTATTTT	CASSLDGDQVTDTQYF
TRBV7-9	NA	TRBJ2-5	NA	TGTGCCAGCAGCACAGAAGAGACCCAGTACTTC	CASSTEETQYF
TRBV5-1	few	TRBJ2-5	NA	TGCGCCAGCAGCTTGGGGTCAGGCGGCCAAGAGACCCAGTACTTC	CASSLGSGGQETQYF
TRBV6-5	few	TRBJ2-3	NA	TGTGCCAGCAGTTTCTCAACTACGCAGTATTTT	CASSFSTTQYF
TRBV29-1	many	TRBJ2-7	TRBD1	TGCAGCGTCATAGGGACAGTCCCTCCCTACGAGCAGTACTTC	CSVIGTVPPYEQYF
TRBV12-3/TRBV12-4	few	TRBJ2-1	TRBD1	TGTGCCAGCAGTCGGACAGGGGGCGCGGTCCATGAGCAGTTCTTC	CASSRTGGAVHEQFF
TRBV20-1	NA	TRBJ2-3	TRBD2	TGCAGTGCCCAGACTAGCGGGAGGCCAGATACGCAGTATTTT	CSAQTSGRPDTQYF
TRBV12-3/TRBV12-4	NA	TRBJ2-7	NA	TGTGCCAGCAGTTTGAACGAGCAGTACTTC	CASSLNEQYF
TRBV6-5	NA	TRBJ2-7	NA	TGTGCCAGTCGGGGATCCGAACCCGGACCCTACGAGCAGTACTTC	CASRGSEPGPYEQYF
TRBV7-9	NA	TRBJ1-1	NA	TGTGCCAGCAGCTTATACACTGAAGCTTTCTTT	CASSLYTEAFF
TRBV20-1	NA	TRBJ2-5	TRBD2	TGCAGTGCTAGAGATGGACTAGCGGGAACGGAGACCCAGTACTTC	CSARDGLAGTETQYF
TRBV12-3/TRBV12-4	few	TRBJ2-1	TRBD2	TGTGCCACCCGAGGCGGGAGGTTCTACAATGAGCAGTTCTTC	CATRGGRFYNEQFF
TRBV5-1	few	TRBJ2-7	TRBD2	TGCGCCAGCAGCCAGGTGGGGGGGACCCCCTACGAGCAGTACTTC	CASSQVGGTPYEQYF
TRBV7-9	few	TRBJ1-1	NA	TGTGCCAGCAGCTTCCAAGGGAGGACTGAAGCTTTCTTT	CASSFQGRTEAFF
TRBV15	few	TRBJ1-5	NA	TGTGCCACCTACTGCGTCGGGGGACGGAATCAGCCCCAGCATTTT	CATYCVGGRNQPQHF
TRBV5-4	NA	TRBJ2-7	NA	TGTGCCAGCAGCTTGTCTACAGGCTACGAGCAGTACTTC	CASSLSTGYEQYF
TRBV20-1	few	TRBJ2-1	TRBD2	TGCAGTGCCAACCCCGTAGCGGGAGTGAACAATGAGCAGTTCTTC	CSANPVAGVNNEQFF
TRBV2	many	TRBJ2-7	NA	TGTGCCAGCAGTGGGATTTACGAGCAGTACTTC	CASSGIYEQYF
TRBV7-2	few	TRBJ2-7	NA	TGTGCCAGCAGCTTAGGTAGGGACCGGGGCGAGCAGTACTTC	CASSLGRDRGEQYF
TRBV27	few	TRBJ1-2	NA	TGTGCCAGCAGCCAGCAGGGTTTCGATGGCTACACCTTC	CASSQQGFDGYTF
TRBV7-8	few	TRBJ2-5	NA	TGTGCCAGCAGCCGGGACTTCGCAGAGACCCAGTACTTC	CASSRDFAETQYF
TRBV13	NA	TRBJ1-1	NA	TGTGCCACCCTCGGGGGGGAGAAGACTGAAGCTTTCTTT	CATLGGEKTEAFF
TRBV3-1	NA	TRBJ2-5	NA	TGTGCCAGCAGCCAAGATCCCCAGGGACGGGAGACCCAGTACTTC	CASSQDPQGRETQYF
TRBV9	NA	TRBJ1-4	NA	TGTGCCAGCAGCGTAGGAGGGCACCGGGAAAATGAAAAACTGTTTTTT	CASSVGGHRENEKLFF
TRBV7-9	NA	TRBJ2-1	TRBD2	TGTGCCAGCAGCCCCGGGGTAGCGGGAAGTATAGATGAGCAGTTCTTC	CASSPGVAGSIDEQFF
TRBV6-5	few	TRBJ1-4	NA	TGTGCCAGCAGTTACTCGATGGGCGGTGTGGGTCCAACTAATGAAAAACTGTTTTTT	CASSYSMGGVGPTNEKLFF